Listed below are T cell receptor beta chains from one sample, sequenced in a study of T cell responses to AZD1222 COVID-19 vaccine. The data were produced by immunoSEQ multiplex PCR, yet TCRdb's version contains in-frame clones alone and is incomplete. The sample has 110,000 to 150,000 clones, about 93% seen once. This material consisted of peripheral blood, taken on day 0 of AZD1222 vaccination. These receptors all come from an adult in good health. The CDR3 runs from the conserved cysteine through the conserved F or W. The order of the fields is CDR3 protein, CDR3 DNA, D gene, clone size, V gene, J gene. D genes are given only for firm matches. Clone size, where shown, is once, few, many, or a class for clones that have expanded.

CASSLGLSGANVLTF	TGTGCCAGCAGCCTGGGACTCTCTGGGGCCAACGTCCTGACTTTC	NA	medium-sized	TRBV3-1/TRBV3-2	TRBJ2-6
CAWKQGGASYEQYF	TGTGCCTGGAAACAGGGGGGAGCTTCATACGAGCAGTACTTC	TRBD1	NA	TRBV30	TRBJ2-7
CASSRGRGVNTEAFF	TGTGCCAGCAGTCGAGGCAGAGGGGTGAACACTGAAGCTTTCTTT	NA	once	TRBV6-2/TRBV6-3	TRBJ1-1
CSADRGRGGTEAFF	TGCAGCGCTGACAGGGGACGGGGAGGCACTGAAGCTTTCTTT	TRBD1	NA	TRBV29-1	TRBJ1-1
CASSLEGGFYEQYF	TGTGCCAGCAGCTTGGAAGGGGGCTTCTACGAGCAGTACTTC	TRBD1	NA	TRBV5-5	TRBJ2-7
CATSRIRGVDQPQHF	TGTGCCACCAGCAGAATCAGGGGTGTTGACCAGCCCCAGCATTTT	NA	NA	TRBV15	TRBJ1-5
CASSLAGPTEAFF	TGTGCCAGCAGTTTAGCAGGGCCGACTGAAGCTTTCTTT	NA	NA	TRBV12-3/TRBV12-4	TRBJ1-1
CASSSPGQGDRGYTF	TGTGCCAGCAGTTCCCCGGGACAAGGGGACCGTGGCTACACCTTC	NA	NA	TRBV11-3	TRBJ1-2
CASGLDGNEQFF	TGTGCCAGCGGCCTAGACGGGAATGAGCAGTTCTTC	NA	once	TRBV9	TRBJ2-1
CASSLAGTEYEQYF	TGTGCCAGCAGCTTGGCAGGGACAGAATACGAGCAGTACTTC	TRBD1	NA	TRBV7-2	TRBJ2-7
CASSTTGATDTQYF	TGCGCCAGCAGTACAACAGGGGCCACAGATACGCAGTATTTT	TRBD1	NA	TRBV5-1	TRBJ2-3
CASLLGGITEAFF	TGTGCCAGCTTACTAGGGGGGATCACTGAAGCTTTCTTT	NA	NA	TRBV12-3/TRBV12-4	TRBJ1-1
CASSSGTVATNEKLFF	TGTGCCAGCAGCTCCGGGACAGTAGCAACTAATGAAAAACTGTTTTTT	TRBD1	NA	TRBV5-5	TRBJ1-4
CASSPLGVAYGYTF	TGTGCCAGCTCACCATTGGGGGTTGCCTATGGCTACACCTTC	NA	NA	TRBV18	TRBJ1-2
CASSQEYLRIGATNEKLFF	TGCGCCAGCAGCCAAGAATATTTGCGAATCGGGGCAACTAATGAAAAACTGTTTTTT	NA	once	TRBV4-3	TRBJ1-4
CASSQGGQVANYGYTF	TGCGCCAGCAGCCAAGGGGGACAGGTAGCTAACTATGGCTACACCTTC	TRBD1	NA	TRBV4-3	TRBJ1-2
CASSLGPPLNTEAFF	TGTGCCAGCAGCTTAGGTCCGCCACTGAACACTGAAGCTTTCTTT	NA	once	TRBV7-9	TRBJ1-1
CASSRSSEPYYGYTF	TGTGCCAGCAGCCGGAGTTCGGAACCCTACTATGGCTACACCTTC	NA	once	TRBV9	TRBJ1-2
CASSNPTGSKNIQYF	TGTGCCAGCAGCAACCCGACAGGGTCCAAAAACATTCAGTACTTC	TRBD1	once	TRBV7-8	TRBJ2-4
CASSGTTGFSPLHF	TGTGCCAGCAGTGGGACCACAGGGTTCTCACCCCTCCACTTT	NA	NA	TRBV2	TRBJ1-6
CASSPQGLAGANEQFF	TGTGCCAGCAGCCCCCAGGGACTAGCGGGGGCCAATGAGCAGTTCTTC	TRBD2	NA	TRBV7-3	TRBJ2-1
CASSERENTEAFF	TGTGCCAGCAGTGAAAGGGAGAACACTGAAGCTTTCTTT	NA	NA	TRBV2	TRBJ1-1
CASSQDASADGLFRKKLFF	TGCGCCAGCAGCCAAGATGCATCAGCAGACGGTTTATTCCGTAAAAAACTGTTTTTT	NA	NA	TRBV4-1	TRBJ1-4
CASSANPGQGYYGYTF	TGTGCCAGCAGCGCTAACCCGGGACAGGGATACTATGGCTACACCTTC	TRBD1	NA	TRBV27	TRBJ1-2
CASSPSIAQFGTEVAFF	TGTGCCAGTAGTCCCTCTATCGCCCAGTTCGGGACAGAGGTAGCTTTCTTT	TRBD1	NA	TRBV19	TRBJ1-1
CASSYSGRNNEKLFF	TGTGCCAGCAGTTACTCTGGGCGGAATAATGAAAAACTGTTTTTT	NA	NA	TRBV6-5	TRBJ1-4
CASSLGAYEQYF	TGTGCCAGCAGCCTCGGGGCCTACGAGCAGTACTTC	NA	NA	TRBV11-3	TRBJ2-7
CASSAGTGNEKLFF	TGTGCCAGCAGCGCCGGGACAGGGAATGAAAAACTGTTTTTT	TRBD1	NA	TRBV4-2	TRBJ1-4
CASSSPPDSPTTGELFF	TGTGCCAGCAGCTCCCCCCCGGACAGTCCCACCACCGGGGAGCTGTTTTTT	NA	NA	TRBV7-9	TRBJ2-2
CASSYRKGDNYGYTF	TGTGCCAGCAGTTACCGGAAAGGGGATAACTATGGCTACACCTTC	NA	NA	TRBV6-2/TRBV6-3	TRBJ1-2
CASSLALAAEYGYTF	TGTGCCAGCAGCTTGGCCCTGGCGGCAGAATATGGCTACACCTTC	NA	NA	TRBV5-6	TRBJ1-2
CASSLFSGGGYNEQFF	TGTGCCAGCAGTTTATTTAGCGGGGGGGGATACAATGAGCAGTTCTTC	TRBD2	NA	TRBV28	TRBJ2-1
CASSVEPGHSYEQYF	TGTGCCAGCAGCGTAGAACCGGGCCACTCCTACGAGCAGTACTTC	NA	NA	TRBV9	TRBJ2-7
CASSSTGAGFGEQFF	TGTGCCAGTAGTTCTACAGGGGCCGGATTTGGTGAGCAGTTCTTC	TRBD1	NA	TRBV19	TRBJ2-1
CASSMGTGTYEQYF	TGTGCCAGTAGTATGGGGACAGGGACCTACGAGCAGTACTTC	TRBD1	NA	TRBV19	TRBJ2-7
CASNTLMGGYTF	TGTGCCAGCAATACGCTCATGGGTGGCTACACCTTC	NA	NA	TRBV9	TRBJ1-2
CATSRGQREKLFF	TGTGCCACCAGTCGCGGACAGAGAGAAAAACTGTTTTTT	NA	NA	TRBV24-1	TRBJ1-4
CASSLWGNYGYTF	TGTGCCAGCAGCTTATGGGGGAACTATGGCTACACCTTC	NA	NA	TRBV11-2	TRBJ1-2
CASSPGTGGGSPLHF	TGTGCCAGCAGCCCCGGGACAGGGGGAGGATCACCCCTCCACTTT	TRBD1	few	TRBV7-9	TRBJ1-6
CASSFPGKGYTF	TGTGCCAGCAGCTTTCCAGGGAAAGGCTACACCTTC	NA	NA	TRBV5-6	TRBJ1-2
CASQGYAYEQYF	TGTGCCAGCCAAGGATACGCCTACGAGCAGTACTTC	NA	once	TRBV2	TRBJ2-7
CASRLAGGRGGELFF	TGTGCCAGTCGACTAGCGGGGGGGCGAGGCGGGGAGCTGTTTTTT	TRBD2	NA	TRBV4-2	TRBJ2-2